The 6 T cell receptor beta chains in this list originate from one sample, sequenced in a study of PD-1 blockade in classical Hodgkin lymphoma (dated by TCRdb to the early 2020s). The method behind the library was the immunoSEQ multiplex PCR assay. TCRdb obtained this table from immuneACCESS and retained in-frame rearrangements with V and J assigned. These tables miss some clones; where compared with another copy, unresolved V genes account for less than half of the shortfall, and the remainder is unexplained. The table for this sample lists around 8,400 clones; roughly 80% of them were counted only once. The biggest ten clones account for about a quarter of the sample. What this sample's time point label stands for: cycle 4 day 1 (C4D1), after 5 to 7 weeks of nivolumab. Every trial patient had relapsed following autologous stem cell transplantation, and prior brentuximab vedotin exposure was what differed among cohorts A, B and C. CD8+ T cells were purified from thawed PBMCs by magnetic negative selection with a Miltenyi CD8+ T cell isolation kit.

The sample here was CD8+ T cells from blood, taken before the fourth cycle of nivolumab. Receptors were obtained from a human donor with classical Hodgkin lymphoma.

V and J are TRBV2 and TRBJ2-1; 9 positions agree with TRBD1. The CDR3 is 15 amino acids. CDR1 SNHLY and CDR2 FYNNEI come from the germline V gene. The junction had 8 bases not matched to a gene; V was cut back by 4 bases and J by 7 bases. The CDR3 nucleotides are TGTGCCAGCAGTGGGGACAGGGAGGTTTTAAATGAGCAGTTCTTC. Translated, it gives CASSGDREVLNEQFF.

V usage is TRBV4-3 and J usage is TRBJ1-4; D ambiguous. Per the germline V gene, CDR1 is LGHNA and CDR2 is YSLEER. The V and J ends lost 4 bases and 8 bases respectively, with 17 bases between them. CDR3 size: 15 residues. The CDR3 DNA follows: TGCGCCAGCAGCCTCGAACCGACCCTGCCAGAAAAACTGTTTTTT. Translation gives CASSLEPTLPEKLFF.

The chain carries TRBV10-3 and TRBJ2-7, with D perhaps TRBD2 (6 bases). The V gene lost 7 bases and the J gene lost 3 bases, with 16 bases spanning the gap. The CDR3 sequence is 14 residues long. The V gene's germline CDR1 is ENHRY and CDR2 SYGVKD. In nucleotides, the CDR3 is TGTGCCATCAAGGAGGAGGGGATGATCTACGAGCAGTACTTC. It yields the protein CAIKEEGMIYEQYF.

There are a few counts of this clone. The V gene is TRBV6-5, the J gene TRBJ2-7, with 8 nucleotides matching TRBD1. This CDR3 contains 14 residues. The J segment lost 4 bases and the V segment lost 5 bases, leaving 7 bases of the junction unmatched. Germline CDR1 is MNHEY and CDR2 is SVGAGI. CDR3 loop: CASSPGQGRYEQYF. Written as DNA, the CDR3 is TGTGCCAGCAGTCCCGGACAGGGAAGATACGAGCAGTACTTC.

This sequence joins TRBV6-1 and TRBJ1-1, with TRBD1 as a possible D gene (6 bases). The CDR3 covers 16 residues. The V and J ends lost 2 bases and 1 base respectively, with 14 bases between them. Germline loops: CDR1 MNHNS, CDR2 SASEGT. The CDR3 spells CASSELEGVGNTEAFF. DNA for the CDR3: TGTGCCAGCAGTGAACTCGAGGGGGTGGGGAACACTGAAGCTTTCTTT.

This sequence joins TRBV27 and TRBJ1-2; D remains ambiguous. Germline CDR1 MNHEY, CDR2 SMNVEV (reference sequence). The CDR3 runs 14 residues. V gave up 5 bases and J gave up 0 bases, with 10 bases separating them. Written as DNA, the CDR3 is TGTGCCAGCAGTCGGACGTACGCTAACTATGGCTACACCTTC. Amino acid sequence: CASSRTYANYGYTF.